This T cell receptor beta chain was sequenced in a study of CD8 T cells in Susac syndrome. Study-wide context: Patients with Susac syndrome had blood drawn and were at that point therapy-naive, on corticosteroids, or on intravenous immunoglobulin alone.

Reverse transcription of roughly 0.5 to 1 ug RNA was performed with random hexamers. The method of amplification for TCR beta CDR3 was immunoSEQ multiplex PCR, covering 54 Vbeta and 13 Jbeta. TCRdb analysed the immunoSEQ multiplex PCR reads with MiXCR anew, one entry per CDR3 protein. The table records under 85,000 distinct CDR3 sequences, 85% to 95% of them present only once. Deletions cut 4 bases from V and 4 bases from J, with 11 bases between. This CDR3 contains 14 residues. CDR1 and CDR2 from the germline V gene are SGHDN and FVKESK. Findings and caveats of the study: Within total CD8+ repertoires, roughly 17 Susac-specific public clones were found, and within CD8+ TEMRA repertoires, five.

Note on this clonotype: Its specificity is unknown.

This clonotype was sampled from a human donor with Susac syndrome. The sequenced sample consisted of CD8+ T cells from PBMCs. The rearrangement uses TRBV14 and TRBJ2-1, with D possibly TRBD2 on 6 matching bases. The CDR3 sequence: CASSPWGLYNEQFF. The CDR3 DNA follows: TGTGCCAGCAGCCCCTGGGGACTGTACAATGAGCAGTTCTTC.